One sample yielded the 26 T cell receptor beta chains listed below, sequenced in a study of T cells in Graves' hyperthyroidism and ophthalmopathy. From RNA transcripts, TCR beta CDR3 regions were amplified. Primed by the HTBI set, a first-round RT-PCR was run on the TCR CDR3. From the multiplex PCR reads, TCRdb called clonotypes with MiXCR, one entry per CDR3 protein. In the table there are fewer than 750,000 distinct CDR3 sequences, roughly 14% of which are singletons. The sample taken for sequencing was blood. These receptors all come from a woman between 35 and 50 years old with Graves' ophthalmopathy.

Comment on this clonotype: A much larger clone sits a single nucleotide away, making a read error possible. The J gene is TRBJ1-2, the V gene TRBV20-1; maybe TRBD1 (5 bases). The CDR3 has 12 residues. The germline CDR1 and CDR2 sequences are DFQATT and SNEGSKA (reference sequence). The germline V and J ends were trimmed by 7 bases and 4 bases, with 13 bases remaining between them. The CDR3 loop reads CSGTRGGYGYTF. The CDR3 nucleotides read TGCAGTGGGACACGGGGCGGCTATGGCTACACCTTC.

Ten or more counts support this clonotype. V and J are TRBV5-5 and TRBJ1-5; the D is unclear. Between the trimmed V and J ends, which lost 0 bases and 0 bases, there was a span of 7 bases. Germline loops: CDR1 SGHKS, CDR2 YYEKEE (reference sequence). There are 15 residues in the CDR3. The CDR3 spells CASSLERISNQPQHF. The CDR3 nucleotides are TGTGCCAGCAGCTTGGAACGGATTAGCAATCAGCCCCAGCATTTT.

This clonotype occurred a few times. V usage is TRBV9 and J usage is TRBJ2-2; the D gene is possibly TRBD2 (7 bases). Deletions cut 4 bases from V and 1 base from J, with 20 bases between. The germline V gene has CDR1 SGDLS and CDR2 YYNGEE. This CDR3 is built from 18 residues. The CDR3 here is CASSPQQGGALNTGELFF. In DNA form, the CDR3 reads TGTGCCAGCAGCCCACAACAGGGAGGGGCCCTGAACACCGGGGAGCTGTTTTTT.

In this sample, this clonotype turned up many times. The genes are TRBV12-3 or TRBV12-4 and TRBJ2-2; D possibly corresponds to TRBD1 (5 bases). V lost 2 bases and J lost 9, with 7 bases in between. This CDR3 comprises 12 residues. CDR3 residues: CASSLQGWELFF. CDR3 nucleotide sequence: TGTGCCAGCAGTTTACAGGGTTGGGAGCTGTTTTTT.

This clonotype came up many times. The chain has TRBV28 and TRBJ2-3; unclear D gene. The germline V gene has CDR1 MDHEN and CDR2 SYDVKM. CDR3 length: 12 residues. The V and J ends lost 4 bases and 5 bases respectively, with 7 bases between them. The CDR3 is CASSYGGDTQYF. CDR3 coding DNA: TGTGCCAGCAGTTACGGTGGAGATACGCAGTATTTT.

This clonotype was seen ten or more times. V usage is TRBV6-5 and J usage is TRBJ2-2, with 8 nucleotides matching TRBD2. The V and J ends lost 2 bases and 8 bases, in that order; junction bases with no gene match: 13. This CDR3 region has 17 residues. Germline V gives CDR1 MNHEY, CDR2 SVGAGI. The DNA for the CDR3 is TGTGCCAGCAGTTACGATCTGGGACTAGGGGTGTCTGGGGAGCTGTTTTTT. This codes for CASSYDLGLGVSGELFF.

This chain joins TRBV12-3 or TRBV12-4 and TRBJ2-5; 7 bases align to TRBD2. The trim removed 6 bases at V and 5 bases at J, leaving 6 bases unmatched. This CDR3 spans 13 amino acids. The chain's CDR3 is CASRSSGGETQYF. The CDR3 DNA reads TGTGCCAGCAGGTCTAGCGGAGGGGAGACCCAGTACTTC.

The chain employs TRBV20-1 and TRBJ2-5, with D perhaps assigned TRBD1 or TRBD2 (5 bases each). Germline CDR1 reads DFQATT; CDR2 reads SNEGSKA (reference sequence). The CDR3 runs 14 residues. V lost 3 bases and J lost 3, with 14 bases in between. The CDR3 DNA is TGCAGTGCTAGTGTCAGGGAGAAGGAAGAGACCCAGTACTTC. This sequence encodes CSASVREKEETQYF.

This clonotype has a count of ten or more. This chain joins TRBV30 and TRBJ2-5; TRBD1 might be the D (5 bases). With 0 bases removed from V and 2 bases from J, the gap between germline ends came to 10 bases. The CDR3 is made up of 14 amino acids. The germline CDR1 and CDR2 sequences are GTSNPN and SVGIG (reference sequence). CDR3 region: CAWSVKGRQETQYF. The CDR3 DNA sequence: TGTGCCTGGAGTGTAAAGGGGCGTCAAGAGACCCAGTACTTC.

This clonotype was observed at least ten times. The gene calls are TRBV7-8 and TRBJ2-7; 7 positions match TRBD1. With V trimmed by 4 bases and J by 3 bases, 6 bases remained unmatched. Germline CDR1 and CDR2: SGHVS and FQNEAQ. The CDR3 has 14 amino acids. The DNA for the CDR3 is TGTGCCAGCAGCTCTACAGGGGTCGGCTACGAGCAGTACTTC. It is translated as CASSSTGVGYEQYF.

This clonotype was observed many times. V usage is TRBV19 and J usage is TRBJ2-5; D not certain. V gave up 0 bases and J gave up 7 bases, with 0 bases separating them. The length of the CDR3 is 10 residues. Germline-derived CDR1 and CDR2 are LNHDA and SQIVND (reference sequence). The CDR3 nucleotides are TGTGCCAGTAGTATAGAGACCCAGTACTTC. Translating it yields CASSIETQYF.

This clonotype appeared many times. The chain recombines TRBV29-1 with TRBJ2-5; 8 nucleotides agree with TRBD2. The junction had 7 bases not matched to a gene; V was cut back by 6 bases and J by 1 base. The germline CDR1 and CDR2 sequences are SQVTM and ANQGSEA. The CDR3 totals 14 residues. This CDR3 reads CSVSHTSGQETQYF. CDR3 coding DNA: TGCAGCGTCTCCCATACTAGCGGCCAAGAGACCCAGTACTTC.

Many counts were recorded for this clonotype. This chain connects TRBV2 to TRBJ2-5; 12 bases align to TRBD1. Germline V gene data show CDR1 as SNHLY and CDR2 as FYNNEI. The CDR3 has 15 residues. V lost 7 bases to trimming and J lost 3 bases; unmatched junction nucleotides: 6. The CDR3 nucleotides are TGTGCCAGCAACACCGGGACAGGGGGCGAAGAGACCCAGTACTTC. Translated: CASNTGTGGEETQYF.

This clonotype was counted between two and nine times. The chain employs TRBV18 and TRBJ2-7; 11 nucleotides align to TRBD1. Germline CDR1 is KGHSH and CDR2 is LQKENI. V lost 3 bases to trimming and J lost 5 bases; unmatched junction nucleotides: 3. The CDR3 loop spans 14 amino acids. The CDR3 protein is CASSPGQGVDEQYF. Written as DNA, the CDR3 is TGTGCCAGCTCACCGGGACAGGGGGTTGACGAGCAGTACTTC.

This clonotype was recorded at least ten times. J is TRBJ1-2 and V is TRBV20-1, with D possibly matching TRBD1 (5 bases). Germline V lookup: CDR1 DFQATT, CDR2 SNEGSKA (reference sequence). V was clipped by 3 bases and J by 0 bases, with 17 bases between them. The CDR3 is 16 residues long. This CDR3 is CSASHDSRVANYGYTF. The CDR3 coding sequence is TGCAGTGCTAGTCACGACAGTCGGGTAGCTAACTATGGCTACACCTTC.

This clonotype has just a few counts. The V call is TRBV12-3 or TRBV12-4, the J call TRBJ2-4; D ambiguous. The length of the CDR3 is 12 residues. V gave up 6 bases and J gave up 6 bases, with 9 bases separating them. CDR3 sequence reads: CASSHDTNIQYF. DNA for the CDR3: TGTGCCAGCAGCCATGACACAAACATTCAGTACTTC.

This clonotype came up many times. The V and J genes are TRBV7-9 and TRBJ1-1; possible D gene TRBD1, 5 bases. Germline V gives CDR1 SEHNR, CDR2 FQNEAQ (reference sequence). Trimming took 5 bases from V and 5 from J, leaving 18 bases between them. CDR3 length equals 15 residues. This CDR3 reads CASSHGPAGNTEAFF. The CDR3 region has the DNA TGTGCCAGCAGCCACGGCCCGGCAGGGAATACTGAAGCTTTCTTT.

This clonotype came up many times. The chain uses TRBV12-3 or TRBV12-4 and TRBJ1-2, with a possible D match to TRBD1 (5 bases). The CDR3 consists of 13 residues. V was trimmed by 9 bases and J by 2 bases, leaving 13 bases between them. The CDR3 DNA is TGTGCCAGTGCAGGGTCGGCGAACTATGGCTACACCTTC. Residues: CASAGSANYGYTF.

This clonotype showed up many times. The V gene is TRBV7-6, the J gene TRBJ1-2, with TRBD1 identical over 12 bases. Germline CDR1 and CDR2: SGHVS and FNYEAQ. The trim removed 4 bases at V and 6 bases at J, leaving 3 bases unmatched. The CDR3 is 14 residues long. The CDR3 DNA reads TGTGCCAGCAGCTCCGGGACAGGGGGCGATGGCTACACCTTC. Translation gives CASSSGTGGDGYTF.

This clonotype has at least ten counts. The rearrangement uses TRBV6-2 or TRBV6-3 and TRBJ2-2; TRBD1 matches 10 bases. The CDR3 totals 16 residues. V shed 2 bases, J shed 5 bases, and the junction held 5 bases outside the gene matches. Germline V gene data show CDR1 as MNHEY and CDR2 as SVGEGT. CDR3 protein: CASSYPTGGWTGELFF. DNA for the CDR3: TGTGCCAGCAGTTACCCGACAGGGGGCTGGACCGGGGAGCTGTTTTTT.

The genes are TRBV6-5 and TRBJ2-7; tentatively, D is TRBD2 (5 bases). The CDR3 has 15 amino acids. Germline CDR1 reads MNHEY; CDR2 reads SVGAGI. V was cut by 0 bases and J by 0 bases, with 9 bases left in between. The CDR3 coding sequence is TGTGCCAGCAGTTACTCGAGGGCGCCCTCCTACGAGCAGTACTTC. Translated: CASSYSRAPSYEQYF.

This clonotype was seen many times. The rearrangement joins TRBV6-2 or TRBV6-3 to TRBJ2-5, with 10 bases identical to TRBD2. Per the germline V gene, CDR1 is MNHEY and CDR2 is SVGEGT. Losses at the gene ends were 2 bases for V and 2 bases for J; bases not matched to a gene: 8. This CDR3 has 17 amino acids. The chain's CDR3 is CASSYTGKLAGQETQYF. The CDR3 DNA reads as TGTGCCAGCAGTTACACGGGGAAACTAGCGGGACAAGAGACCCAGTACTTC.

This clonotype appeared many times. CDR3: CASRGHSSYEQYF. CDR3 bases: TGTGCCAGCAGGGGTCACAGCTCCTACGAGCAGTACTTC. The genes are TRBV6-2 or TRBV6-3 and TRBJ2-7; the D is unclear. With 6 bases removed from V and 0 bases from J, the gap between germline ends came to 9 bases. The CDR3 runs to 13 residues. The germline gives CDR1 MNHEY, CDR2 SVGEGT.

This clonotype was counted ten times or more. The rearrangement joins TRBV12-3 or TRBV12-4 to TRBJ2-5; 9 positions agree with TRBD2. The V and J ends lost 2 bases and 6 bases, in that order; junction bases with no gene match: 4. There are 14 residues in the CDR3. In DNA form, the CDR3 reads TGTGCCAGCAGTTTATCTAGCGGGGTTCAGACCCAGTACTTC. Its translation: CASSLSSGVQTQYF.

V is TRBV15 and J is TRBJ1-1; the D gene is possibly TRBD1 (6 bases). V lost 2 bases and J lost 7, with 11 bases in between. The CDR3 is 13 amino acids. The germline V gene has CDR1 LNHNV and CDR2 YYDKDF (reference sequence). CDR3 amino acids: CATSRRADSEAFF. The CDR3 DNA reads TGTGCCACCAGCAGACGGGCGGACAGTGAAGCTTTCTTT.

This clonotype came up many times. V gene TRBV19 combines with J gene TRBJ1-2; D is unclear. This CDR3 spans 13 amino acids. The germline gives CDR1 LNHDA, CDR2 SQIVND (reference sequence). Trimming removed 3 bases at V and 9 bases at J, with 14 bases between. The CDR3 region has the DNA TGTGCCAGTAGTATCCCGGCAGGAGAGAGCTACACCTTC. Amino acids: CASSIPAGESYTF.